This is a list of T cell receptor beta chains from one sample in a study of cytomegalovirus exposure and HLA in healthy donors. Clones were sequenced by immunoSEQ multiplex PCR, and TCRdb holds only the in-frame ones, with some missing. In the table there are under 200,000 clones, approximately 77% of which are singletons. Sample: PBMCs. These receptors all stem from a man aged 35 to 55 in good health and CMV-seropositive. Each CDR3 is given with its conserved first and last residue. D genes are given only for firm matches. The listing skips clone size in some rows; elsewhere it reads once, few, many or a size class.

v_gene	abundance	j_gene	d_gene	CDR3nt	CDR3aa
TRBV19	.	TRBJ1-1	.	TGTGCCAGTAGTATTCGGGGGGGGAACACTGAAGCTTTCTTT	CASSIRGGNTEAFF
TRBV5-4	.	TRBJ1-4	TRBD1	TGTGCCAGCAGTTTCGGACAGGGAGCAACTAATGAAAAACTGTTTTTT	CASSFGQGATNEKLFF
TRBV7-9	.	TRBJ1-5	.	TGTGCCAGCAGCTTTCGGGAGAGCAATCAGCCCCAGCATTTT	CASSFRESNQPQHF
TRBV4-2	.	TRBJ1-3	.	TGTGCCAGCAGCCAAGATCCAGGGCATTTTGGAAACACCATATATTTT	CASSQDPGHFGNTIYF
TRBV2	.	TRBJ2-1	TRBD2	TGTGCCAGCAGTGAAGAGCGGGGAGCCTACAATGAGCAGTTCTTC	CASSEERGAYNEQFF
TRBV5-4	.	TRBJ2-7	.	TGTGCCAGCAGCTTGGGGGGAGACGAGCAGTACTTC	CASSLGGDEQYF
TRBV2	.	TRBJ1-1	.	TGTGCCAGCAGAGCCGGTAAGCGGGAAGGAGCTTTCTTT	CASRAGKREGAFF
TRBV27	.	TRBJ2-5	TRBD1	TGTGCCAGCAGTTTATCGAGGAACAGGGGGTCGGAGACCCAGTACTTC	CASSLSRNRGSETQYF
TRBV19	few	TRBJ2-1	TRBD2	TGTGCCAGTTCTCGGGGGGGCGGGTTCTCCTACAATGAGCAGTTCTTC	CASSRGGGFSYNEQFF
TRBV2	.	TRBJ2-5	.	TGTGCCAGCAGTGAGACCCCCCGGAGCCAGTACTTC	CASSETPRSQYF
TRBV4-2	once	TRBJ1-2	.	TGTGCCAGCAGCCAAGTGGGAAGTCGAACGACGGGAGGCTACACCTTC	CASSQVGSRTTGGYTF
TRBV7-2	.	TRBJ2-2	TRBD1	TGTGCCAGCAGCTTAGTACAGGGGGCTGGGGAGCTGTTTTTT	CASSLVQGAGELFF
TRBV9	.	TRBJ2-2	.	TGTGCCAGCAGCGTACGGGACACCAAGAACACCGGGGAGCTGTTTTTT	CASSVRDTKNTGELFF
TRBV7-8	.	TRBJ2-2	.	TGTGCCAGCAGCCACCGGAGGGTCTCGGCCGGGGAGCTGTTTTTT	CASSHRRVSAGELFF
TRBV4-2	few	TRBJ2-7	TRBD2	TGTGCCAGCAGCCAAGATTTTACTAGCGGCTACGAGCAGTACTTC	CASSQDFTSGYEQYF
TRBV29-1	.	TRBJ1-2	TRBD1	TGCAGCGTCCAAGGGGGCAGTACGGGATACAATGGCTACACCTTC	CSVQGGSTGYNGYTF
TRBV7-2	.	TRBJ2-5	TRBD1	TGTGCCAGCAGCCGTAGGGGGCCCCAAGAGACCCAGTACTTC	CASSRRGPQETQYF
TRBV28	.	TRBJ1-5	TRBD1	TGTGCCAGCAGTTTAGGGGGGACAGACGCCTACCAGCCCCAGCATTTT	CASSLGGTDAYQPQHF
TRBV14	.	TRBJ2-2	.	TGTGCCAGCAGCCAAGCCGTACAGGGGAACACCGGGGAGCTGTTTTTT	CASSQAVQGNTGELFF
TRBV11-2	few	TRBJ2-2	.	TGTGCCAGCAGCCCGAGGGAGTCCGGGGAGCTGTTTTTT	CASSPRESGELFF
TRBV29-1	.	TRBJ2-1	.	TGCAGCGTTGACTTGGGAGCGCTTAGCTCCTACAATGAGCAGTTCTTC	CSVDLGALSSYNEQFF
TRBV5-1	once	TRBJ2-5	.	TGCGCCAGCAGCTTTTGGCAACAGGAGACCCAGTACTTC	CASSFWQQETQYF
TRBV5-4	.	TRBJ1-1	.	TGTGCCAGCAGCTTAGGTGGGGGCAATGAAGCTTTCTTT	CASSLGGGNEAFF
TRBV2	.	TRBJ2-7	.	TGTGCCAGCAGTGAACAGGGATCCTACGAGCAGTACTTC	CASSEQGSYEQYF
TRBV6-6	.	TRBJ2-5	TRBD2	TGTGCCAGCAGTTACTCCGGGGGGGATGGGGAGACCCAGTACTTC	CASSYSGGDGETQYF
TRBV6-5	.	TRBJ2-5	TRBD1	TGTGCCAGCAGTTCCCTACCGGGACAGGTCCAAGAGACCCAGTACTTC	CASSSLPGQVQETQYF
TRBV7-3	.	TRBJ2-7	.	TGTGCCAGCAGCCCCGATGGGCACCCCAACGAGCAGTACTTC	CASSPDGHPNEQYF
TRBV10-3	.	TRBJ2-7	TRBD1	TGTGCCAGCCTACCGACAGGGGCAGGCTCCTACGAGCAGTACTTC	CASLPTGAGSYEQYF
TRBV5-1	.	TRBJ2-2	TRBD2	TGCGCCAGCAGCTGGACTAGCGGGAGCACCGGGGAGCTGTTTTTT	CASSWTSGSTGELFF
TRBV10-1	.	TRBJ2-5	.	TGCGCCGCCCCCCCAAACTATCAAGAGACCCAGTACTTC	CAAPPNYQETQYF
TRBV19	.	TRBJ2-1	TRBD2	TGTGCCAGTACGAAGAGCGGGGGGGCCGGTTTGTATGAGCAGTTCTTC	CASTKSGGAGLYEQFF
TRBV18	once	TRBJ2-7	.	TGTGCCAGCTCCTCGGCAGGCGAGCAGTACTTC	CASSSAGEQYF
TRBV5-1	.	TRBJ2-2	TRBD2	TGCGCCAGCAGCTTGGTCCTAGCGGGAGGGCGCGTAAACACCGGGGAGCTGTTTTTT	CASSLVLAGGRVNTGELFF
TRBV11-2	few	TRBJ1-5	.	TGTGCCAGCAGCTTAGCCTACGATCAGCCCCAGCATTTT	CASSLAYDQPQHF
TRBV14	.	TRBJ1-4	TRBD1	TGTGCCAGCAGCTTCGGACAGGAGCTAAATGAAAAACTGTTTTTT	CASSFGQELNEKLFF
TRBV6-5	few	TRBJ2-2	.	TGTGCCAGCAGACTATCGGGCACCGGGGAGCTGTTTTTT	CASRLSGTGELFF
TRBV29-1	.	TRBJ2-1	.	TGCAGTCTCGGGGGAAACTACAATGAGCAGTTCTTC	CSLGGNYNEQFF
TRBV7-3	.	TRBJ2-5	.	TGTGCCAGCAGCTTGGGCAACCAAGAGACCCAGTACTTC	CASSLGNQETQYF
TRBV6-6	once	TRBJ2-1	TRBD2	TGTGCCAGCGCGGGACTAGCGGGGGCCTACAATGAGCAGTTCTTC	CASAGLAGAYNEQFF
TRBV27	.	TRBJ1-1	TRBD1	TGTGCCAGCAGTTTCCACAGGGGGCTTGGGGAAAACACTGAAGCTTTCTTT	CASSFHRGLGENTEAFF
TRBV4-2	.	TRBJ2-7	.	TGTGCCAGCAGCCCTAGCGTCCTGAGGGACTACGAGCAGTACTTC	CASSPSVLRDYEQYF
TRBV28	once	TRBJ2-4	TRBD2	TGTGCCAGCAGTTCCGACTTTAGCGGGAGCAACATTCAGTACTTC	CASSSDFSGSNIQYF
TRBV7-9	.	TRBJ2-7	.	TGTTCCAGCAGCTTAGGGGGCGGGAGCTCCTACGAGCAGTACTTC	CSSSLGGGSSYEQYF
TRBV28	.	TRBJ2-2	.	TGTGCCAGCACCCAGGGTAGCGGGGAGCTGTTTTTT	CASTQGSGELFF
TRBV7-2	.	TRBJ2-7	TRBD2	TGTGCCAGCAGCTCCGGACTAGCGGGAGTCGAGCAGTACTTC	CASSSGLAGVEQYF
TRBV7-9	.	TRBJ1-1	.	TGTGCCAGCAGCTTAGGTGGAGGGGCGAACACTGAAGCTTTCTTT	CASSLGGGANTEAFF
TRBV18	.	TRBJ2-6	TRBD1	TGTGCCAGCTCACCACTTAGGACAGGGGTACTTGGGGCCAACGTCCTGACTTTC	CASSPLRTGVLGANVLTF
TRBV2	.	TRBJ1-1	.	TGTGCCAGCAGTCCGGGGGTTGGTGAAGCCTTCTTT	CASSPGVGEAFF
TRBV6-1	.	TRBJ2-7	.	TGTGCCAGCAGTGAGTCGAGTGAGCAGTACTTC	CASSESSEQYF
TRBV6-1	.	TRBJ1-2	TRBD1	TGTGCCAGCAGTGAAGCAGGGGGCCCTTACTATGGCTACACCTTC	CASSEAGGPYYGYTF
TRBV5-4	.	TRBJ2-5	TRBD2	TGTGCCAGCAGCTTGGGACTAGCGGGATTGGAGACCCAGTACTTC	CASSLGLAGLETQYF
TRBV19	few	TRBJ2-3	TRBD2	TGTGCCAGTAGTATAGCGGTCGGCGGGAGAGGAACAGATACGCAGTATTTT	CASSIAVGGRGTDTQYF
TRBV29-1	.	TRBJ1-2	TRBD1	TGCAGCGTTGGCACAGGGGATCGTGGCTACACCTTC	CSVGTGDRGYTF
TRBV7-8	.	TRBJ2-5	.	TGTGCCAGCAGCCTACAAACTAGTTACCAGGGGGAGACCCAGTACTTC	CASSLQTSYQGETQYF
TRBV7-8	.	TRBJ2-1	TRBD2	TGTGCCAGCAGCTTGCTTGTGCTAGCGGGGCTCAATGAGCAGTTCTTC	CASSLLVLAGLNEQFF